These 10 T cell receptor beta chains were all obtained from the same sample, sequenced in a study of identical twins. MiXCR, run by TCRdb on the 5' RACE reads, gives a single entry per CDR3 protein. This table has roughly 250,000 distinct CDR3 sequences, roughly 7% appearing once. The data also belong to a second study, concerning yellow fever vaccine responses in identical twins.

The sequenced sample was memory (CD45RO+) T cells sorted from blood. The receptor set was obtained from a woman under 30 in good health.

CDR3: CSATKTSGGPLGTKNIQYF. The CDR3 DNA sequence: TGCAGTGCTACAAAGACTAGCGGGGGGCCGTTGGGGACCAAAAACATTCAGTACTTC. The V gene is TRBV20-1, the J gene TRBJ2-4; 13 bases are a match to TRBD2. The germline gives CDR1 DFQATT, CDR2 SNEGSKA (reference sequence). This CDR3 is 19 amino acids long. With V trimmed by 4 bases and J by 2 bases, 14 bases remained unmatched.

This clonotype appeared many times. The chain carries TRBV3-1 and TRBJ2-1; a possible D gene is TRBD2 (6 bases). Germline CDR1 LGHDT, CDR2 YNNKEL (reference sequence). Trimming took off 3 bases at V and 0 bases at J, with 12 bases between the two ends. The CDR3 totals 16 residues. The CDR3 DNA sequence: TGTGCCAGCAGCCACCTTCTAGCGTTCTCCTACAATGAGCAGTTCTTC. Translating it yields CASSHLLAFSYNEQFF.

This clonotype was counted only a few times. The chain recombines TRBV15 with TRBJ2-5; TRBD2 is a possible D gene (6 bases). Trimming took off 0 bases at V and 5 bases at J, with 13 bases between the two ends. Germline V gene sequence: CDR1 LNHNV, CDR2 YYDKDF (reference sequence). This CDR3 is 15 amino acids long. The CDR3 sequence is CATSREGLSRETQYF. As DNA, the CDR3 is TGTGCCACCAGCAGAGAGGGACTCTCTCGGGAGACCCAGTACTTC.

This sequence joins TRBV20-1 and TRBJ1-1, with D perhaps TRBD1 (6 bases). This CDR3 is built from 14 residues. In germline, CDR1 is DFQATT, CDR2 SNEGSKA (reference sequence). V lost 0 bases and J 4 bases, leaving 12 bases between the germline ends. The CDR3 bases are TGCAGTGCTAGAGATCAGGGGAGGCGCACTGAAGCTTTCTTT. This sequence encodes CSARDQGRRTEAFF.

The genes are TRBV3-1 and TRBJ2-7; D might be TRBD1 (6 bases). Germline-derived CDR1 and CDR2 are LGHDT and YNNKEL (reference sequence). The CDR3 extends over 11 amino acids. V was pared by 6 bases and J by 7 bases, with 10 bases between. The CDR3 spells CASRGAREQYF. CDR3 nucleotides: TGTGCCAGCAGGGGGGCGCGGGAGCAGTACTTC.

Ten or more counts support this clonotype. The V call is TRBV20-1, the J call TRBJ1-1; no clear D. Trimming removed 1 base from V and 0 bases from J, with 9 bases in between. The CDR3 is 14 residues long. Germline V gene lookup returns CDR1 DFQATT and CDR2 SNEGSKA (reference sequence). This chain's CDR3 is CSARGRVMNTEAFF. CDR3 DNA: TGCAGTGCTAGAGGTCGAGTTATGAACACTGAAGCTTTCTTT.

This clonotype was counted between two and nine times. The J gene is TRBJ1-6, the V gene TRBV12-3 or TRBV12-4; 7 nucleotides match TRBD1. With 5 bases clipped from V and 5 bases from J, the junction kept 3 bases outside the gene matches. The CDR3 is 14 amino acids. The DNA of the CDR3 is TGTGCCAGCAGTCTCGGGACAGATAATTCACCCCTCCACTTT. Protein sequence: CASSLGTDNSPLHF.

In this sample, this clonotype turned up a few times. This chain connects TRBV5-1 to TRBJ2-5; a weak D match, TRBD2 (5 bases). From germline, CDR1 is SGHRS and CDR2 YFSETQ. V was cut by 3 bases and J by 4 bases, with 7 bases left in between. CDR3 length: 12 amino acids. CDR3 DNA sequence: TGCGCCAGCAGCTCGGGGAGAGAGACCCAGTACTTC. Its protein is CASSSGRETQYF. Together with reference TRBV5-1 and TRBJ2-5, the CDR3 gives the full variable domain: KAGVTQTPRYLIKTRGQQVTLSCSPISGHRSVSWYQQTPGQGLQFLFEYFSETQRNKGNFPGRFSGRQFSNSRSEMNVSTLELGDSALYLCASSSGRETQYFGPGTRLLVL.

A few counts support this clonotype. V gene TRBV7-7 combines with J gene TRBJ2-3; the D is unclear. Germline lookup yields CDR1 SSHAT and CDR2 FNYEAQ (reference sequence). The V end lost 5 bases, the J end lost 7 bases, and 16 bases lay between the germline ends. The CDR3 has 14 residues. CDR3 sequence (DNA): TGTGCCAGCAGCCACGTGATAGCACCTCATACGCAGTATTTT. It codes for CASSHVIAPHTQYF.

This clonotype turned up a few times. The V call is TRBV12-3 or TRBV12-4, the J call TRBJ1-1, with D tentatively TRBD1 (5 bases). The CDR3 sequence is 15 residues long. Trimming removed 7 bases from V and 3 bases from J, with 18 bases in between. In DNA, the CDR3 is TGTGCCAGCACCGAGAACGGGGGGGTGTACACTGAAGCTTTCTTT. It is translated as CASTENGGVYTEAFF.